Shown below are 13 T cell receptor beta chains from a single sample sequenced in a study of beta chain features in type 1 diabetes. Study-level results: There was a moderate but significant shortening of TCRB CDR3s in all four CD4+ subsets of Type 1 diabetes patients.

These TCRs are of unknown antigen specificity. cDNA synthesis used the whole RNA isolate, giving expressed TCRB sequences. The method was immunoSEQ multiplex PCR; TCRdb's version includes in-frame clones alone and lacks a portion of them. The sample yields roughly 240,000 clones, roughly a quarter seen once. The sample comprised naive CD4+ T cells from blood. These receptors were obtained from a woman aged 25 to 39 with type 1 diabetes.

The chain joins TRBV5-1 to TRBJ2-5; possible D gene TRBD2, 5 bases. V lost 0 bases to trimming and J lost 2 bases, with 8 bases between them. The germline CDR1 and CDR2 sequences are SGHRS and YFSETQ. The CDR3 contains 14 residues. The DNA for the CDR3 is TGCGCCAGCAGCTTGGAACCGGGGCAAGAGACCCAGTACTTC. It translates to CASSLEPGQETQYF.

This clone was picked up a small number of times. The CDR3 loop reads CASSLARVTDTQYF. The CDR3 nucleotides read TGTGCCAGCAGCTTAGCACGGGTCACAGATACGCAGTATTTT. The chain recombines TRBV7-2 with TRBJ2-3; D not resolved. The CDR3 runs 14 residues. Germline lookup yields CDR1 SGHTA and CDR2 FQGNSA. Trimming took off 0 bases at V and 2 bases at J, with 6 bases between the two ends. Filled out from reference TRBV7-2 and TRBJ2-3, the complete variable domain reads GAGVSQSPSNKVTEKGKDVELRCDPISGHTALYWYRQSLGQGLEFLIYFQGNSAPDKSGLPSDRFSAERTGGSVSTLTIQRTQQEDSAVYLCASSLARVTDTQYFGPGTRLTVL.

This clone was found a few times. This rearrangement joins TRBV29-1 to TRBJ2-3; 7 positions match TRBD1. This CDR3 comprises 14 residues. V trimming: 5 bases; J trimming: 1 base; junction bases outside the gene matches: 6. From germline, CDR1 is SQVTM and CDR2 ANQGSEA. CDR3 loop: CSVTDRVGTDTQYF. In nucleotides, the CDR3 is TGCAGCGTTACCGACAGGGTAGGCACAGATACGCAGTATTTT.

This chain links TRBV30 with TRBJ2-1; D is undetermined. This CDR3 region has 14 residues. Germline lookup yields CDR1 GTSNPN and CDR2 SVGIG (reference sequence). The V gene lost 1 base and the J gene lost 7 bases, with 14 bases spanning the gap. CDR3 sequence (DNA): TGTGCCTGGAGTGGGATAGCAGATGGGAATGAGCAGTTCTTC. It translates to CAWSGIADGNEQFF.

The V call is TRBV11-2, the J call TRBJ2-4; D remains ambiguous. Per the germline V gene, CDR1 is SGHAT and CDR2 is FQNNGV. Trimming shortened V by 5 bases and J by 3 bases, and 5 bases separated the two germline ends. The CDR3 sequence is 12 residues long. The CDR3 bases are TGTGCCAGCAGCCCCAACAAAAACATTCAGTACTTC. As protein: CASSPNKNIQYF.

This clone turned up a few times. The chain links TRBV7-8 to TRBJ1-2; no firm D call. The CDR3 is 16 amino acids. Trimming stripped 5 bases from V and 4 bases from J, with 20 bases between. Germline lookup yields CDR1 SGHVS and CDR2 FQNEAQ. The CDR3, as DNA: TGTGCCAGCAGCCTAAAACCGGGGTGGGCTGTCTATGGCTACACCTTC. Translation gives CASSLKPGWAVYGYTF.

This clone was detected a few times. This rearrangement joins TRBV7-9 to TRBJ1-2; 9 nucleotides match TRBD1. Germline CDR1 and CDR2: SEHNR and FQNEAQ (reference sequence). The V and J ends lost 5 bases and 3 bases, in that order; junction bases with no gene match: 7. The CDR3 is 15 residues long. The CDR3 sequence: CASSPRDRDHYGYTF. The CDR3 DNA sequence: TGTGCCAGCAGCCCCCGGGACAGGGACCACTATGGCTACACCTTC.

The rearrangement uses TRBV9 and TRBJ2-4; D may be TRBD1 (6 bases). This CDR3 is 16 amino acids long. Looked up from germline, CDR1 is SGDLS and CDR2 is YYNGEE. The V end lost 2 bases, the J end lost 5 bases, and 17 bases lay between the germline ends. The CDR3 loop reads CASSVSWGLVENIQYF. The CDR3 DNA reads as TGTGCCAGCAGCGTTTCGTGGGGGCTCGTAGAAAACATTCAGTACTTC.

J is TRBJ1-1 and V is TRBV9; TRBD1 might be the D (6 bases). Germline CDR1 reads SGDLS; CDR2 reads YYNGEE. Between the trimmed V and J ends, which lost 3 bases and 1 base, there was a span of 10 bases. The CDR3 sequence is 14 residues long. This CDR3 is CASSASTGNTEAFF. The DNA for the CDR3 is TGTGCCAGCAGCGCCTCGACAGGGAACACTGAAGCTTTCTTT.

The chain links TRBV29-1 to TRBJ1-1; D uncertain. The length of the CDR3 is 12 residues. Trimming removed 3 bases at V and 3 bases at J, with 8 bases between. Per the germline V gene, CDR1 is SQVTM and CDR2 is ANQGSEA. The CDR3 here is CSVEGSYTEAFF. The DNA for the CDR3 is TGCAGCGTTGAGGGCTCTTACACTGAAGCTTTCTTT.

The table lists this clone with a few counts. The CDR3 DNA reads as TGTGCCGCAACAGGGGGAGGAACCACCACAGATACGCAGTATTTT. It is translated as CAATGGGTTTDTQYF. V usage is TRBV5-4 and J usage is TRBJ2-3, with 8 bases that match TRBD1. V gave up 10 bases and J gave up 2 bases; unmatched junction bases: 12. CDR1 is SGHNT and CDR2 is YYREEE in the germline V gene (reference sequence). This CDR3 is 15 amino acids long. Combining the CDR3 with reference TRBV5-4 and TRBJ2-3 gives the whole variable domain ETGVTQSPTHLIKTRGQQVTLRCSSQSGHNTVSWYQQALGQGPQFIFQYYREEENGRGNFPPRFSGLQFPNYSSELNVNALELDDSALYLCAATGGGTTTDTQYFGPGTRLTVL.

The table lists this clone with a few counts. The V and J genes are TRBV28 and TRBJ2-7; maybe TRBD1 (5 bases). Germline CDR1 is MDHEN and CDR2 is SYDVKM. The CDR3 has 14 amino acids. V was cut by 2 bases and J by 4 bases, with 12 bases left in between. The CDR3 protein is CASSLENQGYEQYF. Written as DNA, the CDR3 is TGTGCCAGCAGTTTAGAAAACCAGGGTTACGAGCAGTACTTC. Filled out from reference TRBV28 and TRBJ2-7, the complete variable domain reads DVKVTQSSRYLVKRTGEKVFLECVQDMDHENMFWYRQDPGLGLRLIYFSYDVKMKEKGDIPEGYSVSREKKERFSLILESASTNQTSMYLCASSLENQGYEQYFGPGTRLTVT.

This clone was detected only a few times. The V gene is TRBV18, the J gene TRBJ2-5, with 10 nucleotides matching TRBD2. CDR3 size: 16 residues. Germline assignment: CDR1 KGHSH and CDR2 LQKENI. Trimming removed 6 bases from V and 4 bases from J; junction bases left unmatched: 11. CDR3 nucleotide sequence: TGTGCCAGCTCGGACAAATCTAGCGGGAGAGGAGAGACCCAGTACTTC. Amino acid sequence: CASSDKSSGRGETQYF.